This T cell receptor (beta chain) was found in a study of beta chain features in type 1 diabetes. Study findings and constraints: Shortening of TCRB CDR3s, moderate but significant, appeared in all four CD4+ subsets of Type 1 diabetes patients. More deletions and fewer insertions at VDJ junctions were seen in type 1 diabetes patients. Relative to healthy donors, patients appeared to have naive, central memory and Treg TCRB repertoires that were more similar. Whether TCRB rearrangement is influenced by HLA type went unresolved here.

Germline CDR1 is LNHDA and CDR2 is SQIVND (reference sequence). V shed 5 bases and J shed 7 bases, with 15 bases lying between them. The CDR3 loop spans 15 amino acids. The investigators reverse transcribed all of the isolated RNA, so they sequenced expressed TCRB transcripts. Libraries were prepared by immunoSEQ multiplex PCR; TCRdb keeps only in-frame clonotypes and omits some of them. The sample carries 500,000 to 800,000 clones, approximately 13% recorded once. About this clone itself: Antigen specificity is unknown.

Purities in excess of 98% were seen in all sorted populations. This sequence joins TRBV19 and TRBJ1-6; D is unresolved. The sequence came from a man aged 25 to 45 with type 1 diabetes. Sample: naive CD4+ T cells from blood. In DNA form, the CDR3 reads TGTGCCAGTAGTGTCGCCCCCCTTAGGAATTCACCCCTCCACTTT. This encodes CASSVAPLRNSPLHF. The full variable domain, completed using reference TRBV19 and TRBJ1-6, is DGGITQSPKYLFRKEGQNVTLSCEQNLNHDAMYWYRQDPGQGLRLIYYSQIVNDFQKGDIAEGYSVSREKKESFPLTVTSAQKNPTAFYLCASSVAPLRNSPLHFGNGTRLTVT.